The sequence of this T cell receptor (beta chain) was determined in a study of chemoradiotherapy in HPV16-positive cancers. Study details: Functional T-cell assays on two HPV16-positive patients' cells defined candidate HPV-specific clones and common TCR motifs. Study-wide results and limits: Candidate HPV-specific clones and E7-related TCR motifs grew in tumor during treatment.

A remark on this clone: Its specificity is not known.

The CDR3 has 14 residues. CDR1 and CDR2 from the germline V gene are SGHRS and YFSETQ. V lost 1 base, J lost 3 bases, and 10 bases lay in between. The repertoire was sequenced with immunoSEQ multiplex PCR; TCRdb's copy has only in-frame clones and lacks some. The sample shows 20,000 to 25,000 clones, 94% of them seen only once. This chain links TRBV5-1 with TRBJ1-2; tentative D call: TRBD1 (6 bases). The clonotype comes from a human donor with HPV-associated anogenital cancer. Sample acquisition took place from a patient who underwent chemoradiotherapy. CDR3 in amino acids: CASSLSTGDYGYTF. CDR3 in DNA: TGCGCCAGCAGCTTGTCGACAGGTGACTATGGCTACACCTTC.